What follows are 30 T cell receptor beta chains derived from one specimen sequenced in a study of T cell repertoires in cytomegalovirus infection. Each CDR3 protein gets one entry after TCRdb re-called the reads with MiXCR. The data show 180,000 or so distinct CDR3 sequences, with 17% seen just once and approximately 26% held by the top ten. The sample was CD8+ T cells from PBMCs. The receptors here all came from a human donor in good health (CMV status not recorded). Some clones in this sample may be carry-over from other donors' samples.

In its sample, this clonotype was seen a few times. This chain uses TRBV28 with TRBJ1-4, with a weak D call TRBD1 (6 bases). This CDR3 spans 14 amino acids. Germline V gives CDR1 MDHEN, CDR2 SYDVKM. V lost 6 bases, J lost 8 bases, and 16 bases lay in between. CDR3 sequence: CASSPPRGMEKLFF. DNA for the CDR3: TGTGCCAGCAGCCCCCCCAGGGGTATGGAAAAACTGTTTTTT.

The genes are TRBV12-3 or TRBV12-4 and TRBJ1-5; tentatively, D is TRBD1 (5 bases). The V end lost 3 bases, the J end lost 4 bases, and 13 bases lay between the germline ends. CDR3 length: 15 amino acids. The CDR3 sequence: CASSFGGERNQPQHF. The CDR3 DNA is TGTGCCAGCAGTTTTGGGGGGGAAAGAAATCAGCCCCAGCATTTT.

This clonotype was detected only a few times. For the CDR3, the DNA is TGTGCCAGCAGTTTTAAGGTGAACACTGAAGCTTTCTTT. This sequence encodes CASSFKVNTEAFF. V usage is TRBV28 and J usage is TRBJ1-1; D is unresolved. This CDR3 is 13 amino acids long. Germline V CDR1 and CDR2: MDHEN, SYDVKM. Trimming stripped 3 bases from V and 0 bases from J, with 5 bases between.

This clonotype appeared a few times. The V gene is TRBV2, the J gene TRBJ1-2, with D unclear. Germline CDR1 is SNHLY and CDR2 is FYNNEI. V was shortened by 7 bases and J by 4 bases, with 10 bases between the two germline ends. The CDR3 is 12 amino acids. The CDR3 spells CASTNGGYGYTF. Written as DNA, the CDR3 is TGTGCCAGCACTAACGGAGGCTATGGCTACACCTTC.

As DNA, the CDR3 is TGTGCCAGCAGCTTAGTCCGCCTAGGCCCGAACACTGAAGCTTTCTTT. Its translation: CASSLVRLGPNTEAFF. This chain uses TRBV11-1 with TRBJ1-1; no firm D call. In germline, CDR1 is SGHAT, CDR2 FQDESV (reference sequence). This CDR3 contains 16 residues. Trimming cost V 1 base and J 1 base, with 13 bases left between them.

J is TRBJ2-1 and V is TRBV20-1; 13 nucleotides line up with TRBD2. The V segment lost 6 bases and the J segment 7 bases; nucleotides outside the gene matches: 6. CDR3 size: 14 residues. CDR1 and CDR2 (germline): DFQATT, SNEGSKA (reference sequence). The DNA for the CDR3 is TGCAGTGCCACTAGCGGGGGGGCCGCGAATGAGCAGTTCTTC. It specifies CSATSGGAANEQFF.

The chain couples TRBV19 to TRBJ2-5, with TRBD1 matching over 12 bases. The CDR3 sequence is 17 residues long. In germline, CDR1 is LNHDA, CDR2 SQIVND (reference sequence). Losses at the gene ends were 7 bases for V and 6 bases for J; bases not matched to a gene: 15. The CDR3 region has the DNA TGTGCCAGTACCCCAGACTCGGGACAGGGGGCGCGGAAGACCCAGTACTTC. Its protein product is CASTPDSGQGARKTQYF.

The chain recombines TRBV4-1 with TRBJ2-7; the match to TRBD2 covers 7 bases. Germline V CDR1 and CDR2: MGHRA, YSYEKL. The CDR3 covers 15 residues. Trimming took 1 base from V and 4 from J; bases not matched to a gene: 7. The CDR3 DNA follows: TGCGCCAGCAGCCAAGGAGGTGGTAGCGGGTACGAGCAGTACTTC. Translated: CASSQGGGSGYEQYF.

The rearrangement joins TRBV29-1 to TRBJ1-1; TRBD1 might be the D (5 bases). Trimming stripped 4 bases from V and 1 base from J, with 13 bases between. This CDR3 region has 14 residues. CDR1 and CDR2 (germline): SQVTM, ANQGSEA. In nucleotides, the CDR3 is TGCAGCGTTGCAACGTTCAGGGAGAACACTGAAGCTTTCTTT. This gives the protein CSVATFRENTEAFF.

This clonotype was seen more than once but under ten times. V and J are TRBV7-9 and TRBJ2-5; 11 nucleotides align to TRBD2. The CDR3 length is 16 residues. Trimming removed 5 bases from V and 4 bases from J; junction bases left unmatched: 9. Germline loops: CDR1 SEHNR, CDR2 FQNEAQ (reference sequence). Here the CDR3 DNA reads TGTGCCAGCAGCGCCCCCCTAGCGGGGGGTCCAGAGACCCAGTACTTC. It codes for CASSAPLAGGPETQYF.

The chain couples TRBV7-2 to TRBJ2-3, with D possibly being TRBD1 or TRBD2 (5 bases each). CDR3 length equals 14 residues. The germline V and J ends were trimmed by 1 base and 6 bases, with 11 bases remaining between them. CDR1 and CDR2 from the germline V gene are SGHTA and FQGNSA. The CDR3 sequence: CASSLDGTLDTQYF. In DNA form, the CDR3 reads TGTGCCAGCAGCTTAGATGGGACCCTGGATACGCAGTATTTT.

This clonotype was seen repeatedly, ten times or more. CDR3 amino acids: CASSLSPRGEKLFF. The CDR3 DNA is TGTGCCAGCAGTTTATCCCCGAGGGGTGAAAAACTGTTTTTT. The V call is TRBV12-3 or TRBV12-4, the J call TRBJ1-4; the D gene is possibly TRBD1 (5 bases). Deletions cut 2 bases from V and 7 bases from J, with 11 bases between. This CDR3 spans 14 amino acids.

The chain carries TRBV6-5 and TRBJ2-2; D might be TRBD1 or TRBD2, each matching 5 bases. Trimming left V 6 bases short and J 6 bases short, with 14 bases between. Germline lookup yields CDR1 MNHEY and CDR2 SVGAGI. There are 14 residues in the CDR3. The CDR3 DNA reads TGTGCCAGCAGCCTCCGGGGCCTGGCCGGGGAGCTGTTTTTT. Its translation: CASSLRGLAGELFF.

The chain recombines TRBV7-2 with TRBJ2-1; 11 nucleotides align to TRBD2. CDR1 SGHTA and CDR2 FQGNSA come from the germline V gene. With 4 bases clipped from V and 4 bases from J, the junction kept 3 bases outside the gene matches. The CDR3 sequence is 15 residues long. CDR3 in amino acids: CASSSSGGPYNEQFF. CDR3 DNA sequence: TGTGCCAGCAGCTCTAGCGGGGGGCCGTACAATGAGCAGTTCTTC.

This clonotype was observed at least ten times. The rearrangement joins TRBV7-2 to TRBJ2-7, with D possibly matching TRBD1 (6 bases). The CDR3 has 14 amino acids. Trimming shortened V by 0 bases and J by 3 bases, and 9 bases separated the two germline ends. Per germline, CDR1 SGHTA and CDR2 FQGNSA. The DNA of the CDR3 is TGTGCCAGCAGCTTAGCCGGACAGAGCTACGAGCAGTACTTC. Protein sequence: CASSLAGQSYEQYF.

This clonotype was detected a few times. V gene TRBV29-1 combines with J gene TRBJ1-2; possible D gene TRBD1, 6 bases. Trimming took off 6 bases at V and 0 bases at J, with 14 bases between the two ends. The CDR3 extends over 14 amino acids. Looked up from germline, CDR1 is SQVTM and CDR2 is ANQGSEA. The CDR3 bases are TGCAGCGTCGGACGGGACACTTCTAACTATGGCTACACCTTC. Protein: CSVGRDTSNYGYTF.

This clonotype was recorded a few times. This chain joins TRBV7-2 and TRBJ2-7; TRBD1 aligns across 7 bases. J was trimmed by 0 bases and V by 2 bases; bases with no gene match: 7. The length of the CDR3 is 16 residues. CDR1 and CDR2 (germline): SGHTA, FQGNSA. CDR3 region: CASSLRSTGSSYEQYF. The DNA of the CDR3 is TGTGCCAGCAGCTTACGCTCGACAGGGAGCTCCTACGAGCAGTACTTC. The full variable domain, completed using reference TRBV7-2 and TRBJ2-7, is GAGVSQSPSNKVTEKGKDVELRCDPISGHTALYWYRQSLGQGLEFLIYFQGNSAPDKSGLPSDRFSAERTGGSVSTLTIQRTQQEDSAVYLCASSLRSTGSSYEQYFGPGTRLTVT.

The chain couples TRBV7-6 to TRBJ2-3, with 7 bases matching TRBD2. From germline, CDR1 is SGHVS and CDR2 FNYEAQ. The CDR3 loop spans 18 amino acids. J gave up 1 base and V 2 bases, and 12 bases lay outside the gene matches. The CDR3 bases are TGTGCCAGCAGCTTAAAGGGCCTAGGCGGGGGTGGCACAGATACGCAGTATTTT. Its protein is CASSLKGLGGGGTDTQYF.

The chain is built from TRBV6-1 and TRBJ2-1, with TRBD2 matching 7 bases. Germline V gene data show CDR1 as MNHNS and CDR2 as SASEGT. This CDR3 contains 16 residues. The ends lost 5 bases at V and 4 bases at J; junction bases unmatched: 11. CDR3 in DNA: TGTGCCAGCAGTTCCCCGCCGAGCGGGACTTACAATGAGCAGTTCTTC. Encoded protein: CASSSPPSGTYNEQFF.

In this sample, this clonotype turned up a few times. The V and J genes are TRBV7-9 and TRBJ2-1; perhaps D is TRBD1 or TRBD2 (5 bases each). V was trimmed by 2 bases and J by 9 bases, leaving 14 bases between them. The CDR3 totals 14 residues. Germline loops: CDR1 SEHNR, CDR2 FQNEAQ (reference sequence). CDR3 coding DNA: TGTGCCAGCAGCTTAACTTGGGGGACCGGTGAGCAGTTCTTC. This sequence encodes CASSLTWGTGEQFF.

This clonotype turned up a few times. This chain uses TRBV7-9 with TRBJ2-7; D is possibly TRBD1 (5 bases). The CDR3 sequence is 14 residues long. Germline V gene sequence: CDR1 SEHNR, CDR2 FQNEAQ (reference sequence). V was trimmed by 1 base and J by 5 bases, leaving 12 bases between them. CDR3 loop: CASSLGARVDEQYF. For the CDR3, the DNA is TGTGCCAGCAGCTTAGGCGCCAGGGTTGACGAGCAGTACTTC. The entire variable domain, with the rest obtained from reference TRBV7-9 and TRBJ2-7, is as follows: DTGVSQNPRHKITKRGQNVTFRCDPISEHNRLYWYRQTLGQGPEFLTYFQNEAQLEKSRLLSDRFSAERPKGSFSTLEIQRTEQGDSAMYLCASSLGARVDEQYFGPGTRLTVT.

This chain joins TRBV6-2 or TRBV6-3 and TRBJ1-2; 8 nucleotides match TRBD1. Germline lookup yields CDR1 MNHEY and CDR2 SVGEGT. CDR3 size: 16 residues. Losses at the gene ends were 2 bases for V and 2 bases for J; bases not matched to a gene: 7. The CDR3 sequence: CASSYQRTGKNYGYTF. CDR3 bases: TGTGCCAGCAGTTACCAAAGGACAGGGAAGAACTATGGCTACACCTTC.

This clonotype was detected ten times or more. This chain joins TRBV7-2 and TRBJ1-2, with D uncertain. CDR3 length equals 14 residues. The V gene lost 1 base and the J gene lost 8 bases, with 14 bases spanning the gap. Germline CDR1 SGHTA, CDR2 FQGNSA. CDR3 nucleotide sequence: TGTGCCAGCAGCTTAGGCAGGCAGCCCAGCGGCTACACCTTC. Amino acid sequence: CASSLGRQPSGYTF.

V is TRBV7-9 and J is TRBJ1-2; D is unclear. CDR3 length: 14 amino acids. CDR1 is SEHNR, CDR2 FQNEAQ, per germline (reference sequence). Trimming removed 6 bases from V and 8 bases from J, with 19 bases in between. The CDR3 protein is CASRGGGPEGGYTF. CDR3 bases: TGTGCCAGCAGGGGTGGCGGTCCTGAAGGAGGCTACACCTTC.

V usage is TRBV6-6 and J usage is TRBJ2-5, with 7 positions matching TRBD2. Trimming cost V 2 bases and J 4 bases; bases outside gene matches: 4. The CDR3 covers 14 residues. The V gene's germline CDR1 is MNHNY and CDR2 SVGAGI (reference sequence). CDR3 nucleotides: TGTGCCAGCAGTTACGTGTCGGGGGGAGAGACCCAGTACTTC. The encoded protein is CASSYVSGGETQYF.

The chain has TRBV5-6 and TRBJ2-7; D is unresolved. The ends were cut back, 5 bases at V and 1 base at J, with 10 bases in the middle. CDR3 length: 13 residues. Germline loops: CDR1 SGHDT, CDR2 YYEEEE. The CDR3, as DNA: TGTGCCAGCAGATCCTCTAGTTCCTACGAGCAGTACTTC. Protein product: CASRSSSSYEQYF.

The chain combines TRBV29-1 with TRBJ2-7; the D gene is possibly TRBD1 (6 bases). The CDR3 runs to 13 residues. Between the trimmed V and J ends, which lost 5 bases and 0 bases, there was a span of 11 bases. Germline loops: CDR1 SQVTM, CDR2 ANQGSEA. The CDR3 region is CSVTDRISYEQYF. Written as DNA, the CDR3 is TGCAGCGTTACTGACAGGATCTCCTACGAGCAGTACTTC.

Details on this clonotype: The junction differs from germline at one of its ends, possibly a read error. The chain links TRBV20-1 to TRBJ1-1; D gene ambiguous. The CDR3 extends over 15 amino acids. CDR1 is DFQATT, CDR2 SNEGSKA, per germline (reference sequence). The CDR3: CSARDAGWLNTGAFF. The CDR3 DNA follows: TGCAGTGCTAGAGATGCGGGGTGGTTGAACACTGGAGCTTTCTTT.

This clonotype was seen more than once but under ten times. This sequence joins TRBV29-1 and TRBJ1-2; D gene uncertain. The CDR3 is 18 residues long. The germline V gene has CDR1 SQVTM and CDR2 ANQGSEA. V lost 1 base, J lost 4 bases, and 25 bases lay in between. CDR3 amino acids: CSVEVLVNPDSSFYGYTF. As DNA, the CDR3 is TGCAGCGTTGAAGTTTTGGTAAACCCCGACTCGAGCTTCTATGGCTACACCTTC.

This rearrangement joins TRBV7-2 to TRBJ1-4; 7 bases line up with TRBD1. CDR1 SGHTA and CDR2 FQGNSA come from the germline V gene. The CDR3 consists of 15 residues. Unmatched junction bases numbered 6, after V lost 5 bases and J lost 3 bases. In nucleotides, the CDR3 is TGTGCCAGCAGCCCCCGGGACAGATCTAATGAAAAACTGTTTTTT. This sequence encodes CASSPRDRSNEKLFF.